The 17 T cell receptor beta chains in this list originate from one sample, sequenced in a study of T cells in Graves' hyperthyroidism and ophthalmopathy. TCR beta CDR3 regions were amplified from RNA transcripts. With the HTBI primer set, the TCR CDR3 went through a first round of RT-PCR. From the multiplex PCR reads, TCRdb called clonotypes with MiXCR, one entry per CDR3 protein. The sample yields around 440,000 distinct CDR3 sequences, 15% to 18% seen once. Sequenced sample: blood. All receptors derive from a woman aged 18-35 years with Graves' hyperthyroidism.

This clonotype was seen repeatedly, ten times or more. The CDR3 loop reads CASSLTGTTINNEQFF. The CDR3 DNA sequence: TGCGCCAGCAGTCTGACCGGGACAACAATTAACAATGAGCAGTTCTTC. J is TRBJ2-1 and V is TRBV5-1; weak D call: TRBD1 (6 bases). Trimming removed 5 bases from V and 5 bases from J, with 20 bases in between. The CDR3 spans 16 residues. Germline values: CDR1 SGHRS, CDR2 YFSETQ.

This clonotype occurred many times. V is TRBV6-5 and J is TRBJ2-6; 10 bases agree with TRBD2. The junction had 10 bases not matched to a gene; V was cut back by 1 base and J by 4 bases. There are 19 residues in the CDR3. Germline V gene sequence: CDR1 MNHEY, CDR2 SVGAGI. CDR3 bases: TGTGCCAGCAGTTACTGGAGCGGGGGGGGGAAAGCGGGGGCCAACGTCCTGACTTTC. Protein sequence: CASSYWSGGGKAGANVLTF.

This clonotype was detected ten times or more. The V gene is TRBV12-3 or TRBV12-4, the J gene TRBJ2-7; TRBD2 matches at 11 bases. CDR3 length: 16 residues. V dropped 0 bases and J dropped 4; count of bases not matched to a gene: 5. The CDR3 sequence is CASSLAPASGRYEQYF. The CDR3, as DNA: TGTGCCAGCAGTTTAGCGCCGGCTAGCGGGAGGTACGAGCAGTACTTC.

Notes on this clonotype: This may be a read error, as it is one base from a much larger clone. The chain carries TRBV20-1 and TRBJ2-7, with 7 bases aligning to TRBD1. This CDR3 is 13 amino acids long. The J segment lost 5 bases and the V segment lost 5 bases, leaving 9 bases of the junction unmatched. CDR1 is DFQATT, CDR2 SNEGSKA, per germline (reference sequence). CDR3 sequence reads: CSALPGGHHEQYF. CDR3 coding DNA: TGCAGTGCTCTCCCAGGGGGTCACCACGAGCAGTACTTC.

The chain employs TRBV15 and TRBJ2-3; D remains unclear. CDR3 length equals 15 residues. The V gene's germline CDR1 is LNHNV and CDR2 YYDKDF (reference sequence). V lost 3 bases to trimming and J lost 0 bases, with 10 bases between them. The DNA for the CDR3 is TGTGCCACCAGCAGGAACTGGCCTAGCACAGATACGCAGTATTTT. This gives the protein CATSRNWPSTDTQYF.

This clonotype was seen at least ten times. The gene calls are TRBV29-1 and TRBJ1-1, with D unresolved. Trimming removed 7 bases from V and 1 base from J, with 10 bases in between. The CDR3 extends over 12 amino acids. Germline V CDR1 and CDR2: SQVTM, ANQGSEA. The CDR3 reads CSARHPNTEAFF. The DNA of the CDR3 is TGCAGCGCCAGGCATCCGAACACTGAAGCTTTCTTT.

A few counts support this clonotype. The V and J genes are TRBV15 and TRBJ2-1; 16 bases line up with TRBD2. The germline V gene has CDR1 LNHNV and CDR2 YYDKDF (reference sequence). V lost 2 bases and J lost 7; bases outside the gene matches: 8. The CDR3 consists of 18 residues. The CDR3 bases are TGTGCCACCAGCAGAACCGGGACTAGCGGGGGGGCCCGGAATGAGCAGTTCTTC. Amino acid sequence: CATSRTGTSGGARNEQFF.

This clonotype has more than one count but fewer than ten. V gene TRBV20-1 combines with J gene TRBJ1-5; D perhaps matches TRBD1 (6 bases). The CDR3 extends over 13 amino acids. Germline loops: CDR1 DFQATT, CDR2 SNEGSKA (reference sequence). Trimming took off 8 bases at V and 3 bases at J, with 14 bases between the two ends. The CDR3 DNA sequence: TGCAGTCCCTATACAGGGTCCAATCAGCCCCAGCATTTT. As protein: CSPYTGSNQPQHF.

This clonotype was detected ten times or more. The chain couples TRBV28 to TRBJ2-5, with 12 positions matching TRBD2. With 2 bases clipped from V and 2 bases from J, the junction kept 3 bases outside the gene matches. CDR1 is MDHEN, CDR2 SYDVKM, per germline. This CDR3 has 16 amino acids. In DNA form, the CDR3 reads TGTGCCAGCAGTTTAAGACTAGCGGGGGTTCAAGAGACCCAGTACTTC. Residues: CASSLRLAGVQETQYF.

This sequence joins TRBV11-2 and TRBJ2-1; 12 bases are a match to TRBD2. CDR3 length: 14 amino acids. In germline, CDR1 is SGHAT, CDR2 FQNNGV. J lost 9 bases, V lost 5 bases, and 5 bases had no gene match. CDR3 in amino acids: CASSPTSGSPEQFF. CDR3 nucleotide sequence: TGTGCCAGCAGCCCGACTAGCGGGAGTCCTGAGCAGTTCTTC.

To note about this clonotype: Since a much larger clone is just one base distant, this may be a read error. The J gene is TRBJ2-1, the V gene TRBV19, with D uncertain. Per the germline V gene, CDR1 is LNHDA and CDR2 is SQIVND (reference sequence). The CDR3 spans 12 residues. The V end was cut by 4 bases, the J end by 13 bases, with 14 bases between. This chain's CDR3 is CASSTSQETQFF. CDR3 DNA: TGTGCCAGTAGTACCAGCCAAGAGACCCAGTTCTTC.

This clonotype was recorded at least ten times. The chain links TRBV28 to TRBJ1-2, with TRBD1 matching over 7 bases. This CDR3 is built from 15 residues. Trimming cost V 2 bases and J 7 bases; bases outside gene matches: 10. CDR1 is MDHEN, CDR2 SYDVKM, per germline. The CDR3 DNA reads TGTGCCAGCAGTTTACCGCATTCACAGGGGACTGGCTACACCTTC. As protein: CASSLPHSQGTGYTF.

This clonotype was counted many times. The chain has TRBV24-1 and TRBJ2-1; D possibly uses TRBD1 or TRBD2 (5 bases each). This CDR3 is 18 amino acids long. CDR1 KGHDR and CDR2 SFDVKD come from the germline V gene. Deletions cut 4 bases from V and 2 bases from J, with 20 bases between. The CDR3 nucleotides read TGTGCCACCAGTGACACGATATCCGGGACGGCAGCCTACAATGAGCAGTTCTTC. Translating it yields CATSDTISGTAAYNEQFF.

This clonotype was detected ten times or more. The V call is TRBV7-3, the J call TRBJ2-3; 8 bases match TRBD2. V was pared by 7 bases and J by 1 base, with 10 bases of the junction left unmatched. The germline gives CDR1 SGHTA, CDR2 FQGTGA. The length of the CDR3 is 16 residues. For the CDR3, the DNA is TGTGCCAGCATCCAACCGCGGGGGGCCGGCACAGATACGCAGTATTTT. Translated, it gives CASIQPRGAGTDTQYF.

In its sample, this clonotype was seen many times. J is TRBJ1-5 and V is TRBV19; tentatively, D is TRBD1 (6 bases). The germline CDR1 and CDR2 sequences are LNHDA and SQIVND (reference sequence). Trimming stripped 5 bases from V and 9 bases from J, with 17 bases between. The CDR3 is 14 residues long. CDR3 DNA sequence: TGTGCCAGTAGTGCAACAGTGGGAGGGGGGCCCCAGCATTTT. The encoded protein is CASSATVGGGPQHF.

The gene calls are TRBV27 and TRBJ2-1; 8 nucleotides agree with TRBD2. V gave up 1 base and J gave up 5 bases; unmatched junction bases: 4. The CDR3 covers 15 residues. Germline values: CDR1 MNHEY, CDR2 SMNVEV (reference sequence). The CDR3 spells CASSLYGRADNEQFF. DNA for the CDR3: TGTGCCAGCAGTTTATACGGGAGGGCAGACAATGAGCAGTTCTTC.

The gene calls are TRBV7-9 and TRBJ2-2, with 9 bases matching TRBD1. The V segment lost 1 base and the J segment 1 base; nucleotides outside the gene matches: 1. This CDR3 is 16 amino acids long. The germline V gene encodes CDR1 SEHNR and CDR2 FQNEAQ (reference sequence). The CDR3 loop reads CASSLVGQGNTGELFF. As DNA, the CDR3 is TGTGCCAGCAGCTTAGTGGGACAGGGGAACACCGGGGAGCTGTTTTTT. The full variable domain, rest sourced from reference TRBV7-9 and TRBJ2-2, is DTGVSQNPRHKITKRGQNVTFRCDPISEHNRLYWYRQTLGQGPEFLTYFQNEAQLEKSRLLSDRFSAERPKGSFSTLEIQRTEQGDSAMYLCASSLVGQGNTGELFFGEGSRLTVL.